This paragraph covers one T cell receptor beta chain sequence. Profiled with immunoSEQ multiplex PCR; TCRdb holds only in-frame clones, not every one. The sample shows around 92,000 clones, around 94% of them seen only once. The data originate from a study of OX40 agonist ivuxolimab in advanced cancers. Specimen: CD4+ or CD8+ T cells sorted from blood, collected in a trial of the OX40 agonist ivuxolimab. This clonotype originated in an adult with an advanced solid tumor such as melanoma, head and neck, liver or kidney cancer.

As DNA, the CDR3 is TGTGCCAGCAGTCAGTGGGGGGTTCCTGAAGCTTTCTTT. Protein: CASSQWGVPEAFF. The chain links TRBV6-5 to TRBJ1-1; TRBD1 is a possible D gene (5 bases). Trimming took 5 bases from V and 6 from J, leaving 13 bases between them. The CDR3 has 13 residues. Germline V gives CDR1 MNHEY, CDR2 SVGAGI.